This is a list of T cell receptor beta chains from one sample in a study of blood T cell repertoires in COVID-19. TCRdb's table, derived via immunoSEQ multiplex PCR, lists solely in-frame clones and lacks some. The sample has 290,000 or so clones, 85% seen once. Sequencing used peripheral blood. The receptor source for this set is a man between 45 and 60 years old with active or convalescent COVID-19. The CDR3 runs from the conserved cysteine through the conserved F or W. A D gene is named only where the DNA matches it firmly. Some rows have no size entry. The others give once, few or many, or a class for an expanded clone.

abundance: .
d_gene: .
v_gene: TRBV25-1
j_gene: TRBJ2-7
CDR3nt: TGTGCCAGCAGTGAATCCGTTTTCTCCTACGAGCAGTACTTC
CDR3aa: CASSESVFSYEQYF

abundance: few
d_gene: TRBD2
v_gene: TRBV5-1
j_gene: TRBJ2-1
CDR3nt: TGCGCCAGCAGCTTGGGACTAGCGGGGATATACAATGAGCAGTTCTTC
CDR3aa: CASSLGLAGIYNEQFF

abundance: few
d_gene: TRBD1
v_gene: TRBV29-1
j_gene: TRBJ1-1
CDR3nt: TGCAGCGGGGGCAGGGGGCTGAACACTGAAGCTTTCTTT
CDR3aa: CSGGRGLNTEAFF

abundance: once
d_gene: .
v_gene: TRBV3-1/TRBV3-2
j_gene: TRBJ2-7
CDR3nt: TGTGCCAGCACCCCCGACTCCGCGGGCGAGCAGTACTTC
CDR3aa: CASTPDSAGEQYF

abundance: .
d_gene: TRBD1
v_gene: TRBV5-1
j_gene: TRBJ1-2
CDR3nt: TGCGCCAGCAGCCCGGGACAGGGGGCCACCTCCTATGGCTACACCTTC
CDR3aa: CASSPGQGATSYGYTF

abundance: .
d_gene: .
v_gene: TRBV24-1
j_gene: TRBJ2-5
CDR3nt: TGTGCCACCAGTGATTTAGGAAGGAACGGCAGGGAGACCCAGTACTTC
CDR3aa: CATSDLGRNGRETQYF

abundance: once
d_gene: TRBD1
v_gene: TRBV15
j_gene: TRBJ1-5
CDR3nt: TGTGCCACCAGCAGTGAACGCGTAGGGGGCTATCAGCCCCAGCATTTT
CDR3aa: CATSSERVGGYQPQHF

abundance: .
d_gene: .
v_gene: TRBV3-1/TRBV3-2
j_gene: TRBJ1-2
CDR3nt: TGTGCCAGCAGCCAAGGATTGGTGCGGGGCTATGGCTACACCTTC
CDR3aa: CASSQGLVRGYGYTF

abundance: .
d_gene: .
v_gene: TRBV5-1
j_gene: TRBJ2-5
CDR3nt: TGCGCCAGCAGCCCAGGAGGAGGGGGCGGGAAGACCCAGTACTTC
CDR3aa: CASSPGGGGGKTQYF

abundance: .
d_gene: TRBD1
v_gene: TRBV28
j_gene: TRBJ2-7
CDR3nt: TGTGCCAGCAGTTCTCGACAGGGGGCGCGTAGGGAAGGCGAGCAGTACTTC
CDR3aa: CASSSRQGARREGEQYF

abundance: .
d_gene: .
v_gene: TRBV30
j_gene: TRBJ2-3
CDR3nt: TGTGCCTGGAATCGGGGAATAGATACGCAGTATTTT
CDR3aa: CAWNRGIDTQYF

abundance: .
d_gene: TRBD1
v_gene: TRBV7-9
j_gene: TRBJ1-5
CDR3nt: TGTGCCAGCAGCTTGGGGGCCAGGGGGCGGAATCAGCCCCAGCATTTT
CDR3aa: CASSLGARGRNQPQHF

abundance: .
d_gene: .
v_gene: TRBV6-5
j_gene: TRBJ1-5
CDR3nt: TGTGCCAGCAGACAGACGGGGAGCAATCAGCCCCAGCATTTT
CDR3aa: CASRQTGSNQPQHF

abundance: .
d_gene: .
v_gene: TRBV12-3/TRBV12-4
j_gene: TRBJ1-2
CDR3nt: TGTGCCAGCAGTTCCAGGGGTATGTATGGCTACACCTTC
CDR3aa: CASSSRGMYGYTF

abundance: .
d_gene: .
v_gene: TRBV2
j_gene: TRBJ2-7
CDR3nt: TGTGCCAGCAGCGTCGGAGCTAGCTCCTACGAGCAGTACTTC
CDR3aa: CASSVGASSYEQYF

abundance: once
d_gene: .
v_gene: TRBV30
j_gene: TRBJ2-3
CDR3nt: TGTGCCTGGAGTGTGGGGGGAGGTACGAGCACAGATACGCAGTATTTT
CDR3aa: CAWSVGGGTSTDTQYF

abundance: once
d_gene: .
v_gene: TRBV7-9
j_gene: TRBJ2-4
CDR3nt: TGTGCCAGCAGTCACACAGGGTCTCTGGCCAAAAACATTCAGTACTTC
CDR3aa: CASSHTGSLAKNIQYF

abundance: .
d_gene: .
v_gene: TRBV28
j_gene: TRBJ2-7
CDR3nt: TGTGCCAGCACCCCGGGTGGCTTAGAGGACTACGAGCAGTACTTC
CDR3aa: CASTPGGLEDYEQYF

abundance: .
d_gene: .
v_gene: TRBV6-2/TRBV6-3
j_gene: TRBJ2-7
CDR3nt: TGTGCCAGCAGTTATCTCTACGAGCAGTACTTC
CDR3aa: CASSYLYEQYF

abundance: once
d_gene: .
v_gene: TRBV9
j_gene: TRBJ2-3
CDR3nt: TGTGCCAGCAACCCTAGCGGCACAGATACGCAGTATTTT
CDR3aa: CASNPSGTDTQYF

abundance: .
d_gene: .
v_gene: TRBV7-2
j_gene: TRBJ2-5
CDR3nt: TGTGCCAGCAGCAGAAGCGGGACAAAAGAGACCCAGTACTTC
CDR3aa: CASSRSGTKETQYF

abundance: .
d_gene: .
v_gene: TRBV4-1
j_gene: TRBJ1-4
CDR3nt: TGCGCCAGCAGCCAAGATATAGGCAGGGGAAAACTGTTTTTT
CDR3aa: CASSQDIGRGKLFF

abundance: .
d_gene: .
v_gene: TRBV24-1
j_gene: TRBJ1-4
CDR3nt: TGTGCCACCAGTGGAGGGCCGGGGGGAACTAATGAAAAACTGTTTTTT
CDR3aa: CATSGGPGGTNEKLFF

abundance: .
d_gene: .
v_gene: TRBV28
j_gene: TRBJ1-6
CDR3nt: TGTGCCAGCAGATCCCAGTTAAACAATTCACCCCTCCACTTT
CDR3aa: CASRSQLNNSPLHF

abundance: .
d_gene: .
v_gene: TRBV5-4
j_gene: TRBJ2-7
CDR3nt: TGTGCCAGCAGCTCGCCACAGCAAAGCGAGCAGTACTTC
CDR3aa: CASSSPQQSEQYF

abundance: .
d_gene: TRBD1
v_gene: TRBV7-2
j_gene: TRBJ1-4
CDR3nt: TGTGCCAGCAGCCCCGGGACAGTCGAAGGAAAACTGTTTTTT
CDR3aa: CASSPGTVEGKLFF

abundance: .
d_gene: .
v_gene: TRBV5-8
j_gene: TRBJ1-5
CDR3nt: TGTGCCAGCAGCTTATGGGGCAAGCCCCAGCATTTT
CDR3aa: CASSLWGKPQHF

abundance: .
d_gene: .
v_gene: TRBV30
j_gene: TRBJ1-6
CDR3nt: TGTGCCTGGAGCGGACAGACGATTTCACCCCTCCACTTT
CDR3aa: CAWSGQTISPLHF

abundance: .
d_gene: .
v_gene: TRBV11-3
j_gene: TRBJ2-5
CDR3nt: TGTGCCAGCAGCTCCCCTACCTACCAAGAGACCCAGTACTTC
CDR3aa: CASSSPTYQETQYF

abundance: .
d_gene: .
v_gene: TRBV18
j_gene: TRBJ1-1
CDR3nt: TGTGCCAGCTCACCAAATACTATTGTGAACACTGAAGCTTTCTTT
CDR3aa: CASSPNTIVNTEAFF

abundance: few
d_gene: TRBD1
v_gene: TRBV6-5
j_gene: TRBJ1-2
CDR3nt: TGTGCCAGCAGTTTCAGGGGGCGGGGCTACACCTTC
CDR3aa: CASSFRGRGYTF

abundance: few
d_gene: .
v_gene: TRBV20-1
j_gene: TRBJ1-1
CDR3nt: TGCAGTGCTAGAGTTCCGAGTGAAGCTTTCTTT
CDR3aa: CSARVPSEAFF

abundance: .
d_gene: .
v_gene: TRBV7-9
j_gene: TRBJ1-2
CDR3nt: TGTGCCAGCAGCTTAGGGTCCGGGACAAAGCTACGGGGCTACACCTTC
CDR3aa: CASSLGSGTKLRGYTF

abundance: .
d_gene: .
v_gene: TRBV28
j_gene: TRBJ2-7
CDR3nt: TGTGCCAGCAGTTGGGCGTACTACGAGCAGTACTTC
CDR3aa: CASSWAYYEQYF

abundance: .
d_gene: .
v_gene: TRBV6-5
j_gene: TRBJ1-2
CDR3nt: TGTGCCAGCAAGGTTCCGGGAGCTGGCTACACCTTC
CDR3aa: CASKVPGAGYTF

abundance: .
d_gene: .
v_gene: TRBV6-5
j_gene: TRBJ2-5
CDR3nt: TGTGCCAGCAAACGGGAGGAGACCCAGTACTTC
CDR3aa: CASKREETQYF

abundance: many
d_gene: .
v_gene: TRBV10-3
j_gene: TRBJ2-5
CDR3nt: TGTGCCATCAGTGAGTCCCCATTTAGACAGCCTAAAGAGACCCAGTACTTC
CDR3aa: CAISESPFRQPKETQYF

abundance: .
d_gene: TRBD1
v_gene: TRBV27
j_gene: TRBJ1-4
CDR3nt: TGTGCCAGCAGTTTGACTGACAGGGCTAATGAAAAACTGTTTTTT
CDR3aa: CASSLTDRANEKLFF

abundance: .
d_gene: TRBD1
v_gene: TRBV27
j_gene: TRBJ1-2
CDR3nt: TGTGCCAGCAGTCCGCAGGGGGTCTATGGCTACACCTTC
CDR3aa: CASSPQGVYGYTF

abundance: .
d_gene: .
v_gene: TRBV2
j_gene: TRBJ2-3
CDR3nt: TGTGCCAGCAGTGAAGGGACTGGGGGCACAGATACGCAGTATTTT
CDR3aa: CASSEGTGGTDTQYF

abundance: .
d_gene: TRBD1
v_gene: TRBV2
j_gene: TRBJ1-1
CDR3nt: TGTGCCAGCAGTACACAGGGGGCTTGGAACACTGAAGCTTTCTTT
CDR3aa: CASSTQGAWNTEAFF

abundance: .
d_gene: TRBD1
v_gene: TRBV6-5
j_gene: TRBJ1-2
CDR3nt: TGTGCCAGCAGTCGAATCGACAGGGGTTGGGGCTACACCTTC
CDR3aa: CASSRIDRGWGYTF

abundance: .
d_gene: .
v_gene: TRBV30
j_gene: TRBJ1-2
CDR3nt: TGTGCCTGGAGTGTACGAGGGATACAGGGTACGGGCTACACCTTC
CDR3aa: CAWSVRGIQGTGYTF

abundance: .
d_gene: .
v_gene: TRBV2
j_gene: TRBJ1-2
CDR3nt: TGTGCCAGCAGTGCGTCGGGGTATGATGGCTACACCTTC
CDR3aa: CASSASGYDGYTF

abundance: few
d_gene: TRBD1
v_gene: TRBV18
j_gene: TRBJ2-3
CDR3nt: TGTGCCAGCTCACTGATATTGACAGGGCGCACAGATACGCAGTATTTT
CDR3aa: CASSLILTGRTDTQYF

abundance: .
d_gene: .
v_gene: TRBV6-1
j_gene: TRBJ1-5
CDR3nt: TGTGCCAGCAGTGAAGAGGCAGGTAATCAGCCCCAGCATTTT
CDR3aa: CASSEEAGNQPQHF

abundance: .
d_gene: .
v_gene: TRBV15
j_gene: TRBJ2-1
CDR3nt: TGTGCCACCAGCGCCGGCGCTGGCGGAACGTACAATGAGCAGTTCTTC
CDR3aa: CATSAGAGGTYNEQFF

abundance: .
d_gene: .
v_gene: TRBV18
j_gene: TRBJ2-3
CDR3nt: TGTGCCAGCTCACCATTAGCCACAGATACGCAGTATTTT
CDR3aa: CASSPLATDTQYF

abundance: .
d_gene: .
v_gene: TRBV12-5
j_gene: TRBJ1-4
CDR3nt: TGTGCTAGTGGTTTGGTAATCGGGGTGGCAACTAATGAAAAACTGTTTTTT
CDR3aa: CASGLVIGVATNEKLFF

abundance: .
d_gene: .
v_gene: TRBV27
j_gene: TRBJ2-1
CDR3nt: TGTGCCAGCAGTTTGACAGAGGCGGACAATGAGCAGTTCTTC
CDR3aa: CASSLTEADNEQFF

abundance: .
d_gene: TRBD2
v_gene: TRBV7-6
j_gene: TRBJ2-1
CDR3nt: TGTGCCAGCAGCTTAAAAGGCGGGAGGGCCGGCAATGAGCAGTTCTTC
CDR3aa: CASSLKGGRAGNEQFF

abundance: .
d_gene: TRBD2
v_gene: TRBV30
j_gene: TRBJ2-2
CDR3nt: TGTGCCTGGAGTGTACCTAGCGGGAAGTCCGGGGAGCTGTTTTTT
CDR3aa: CAWSVPSGKSGELFF

abundance: .
d_gene: .
v_gene: TRBV5-5
j_gene: TRBJ1-5
CDR3nt: TGTGCCAGCAGCCTGATCGGGGGGCGCACGCAGCCCCAGCATTTT
CDR3aa: CASSLIGGRTQPQHF

abundance: .
d_gene: TRBD2
v_gene: TRBV9
j_gene: TRBJ2-5
CDR3nt: TGTGCCAGCAGCGCGGGAGGACTGCAAGAGACCCAGTACTTC
CDR3aa: CASSAGGLQETQYF

abundance: .
d_gene: .
v_gene: TRBV5-6
j_gene: TRBJ1-4
CDR3nt: TGTGCCAGCAGCCTTTCTGTGAATGAAAAACTGTTTTTT
CDR3aa: CASSLSVNEKLFF

abundance: .
d_gene: .
v_gene: TRBV5-6
j_gene: TRBJ1-1
CDR3nt: TGTGCCAGCAGCTTGATATCCACTGAAGCTTTCTTT
CDR3aa: CASSLISTEAFF

abundance: once
d_gene: .
v_gene: TRBV5-4
j_gene: TRBJ2-7
CDR3nt: TGTGCCAGCAGCGGTGGTTCCGGGAAAGCCCCCTACGAGCAGTACTTC
CDR3aa: CASSGGSGKAPYEQYF

abundance: .
d_gene: .
v_gene: TRBV30
j_gene: TRBJ1-5
CDR3nt: TGTGCCTGGAGTGAGGAGAGCAATCAGCCCCAGCATTTT
CDR3aa: CAWSEESNQPQHF

abundance: .
d_gene: TRBD1
v_gene: TRBV18
j_gene: TRBJ2-2
CDR3nt: TGTGCCAGCTCACTAACCGGGACAGGAAAAACCTCGGGGCTCACCGGGGAGCTGTTTTTT
CDR3aa: CASSLTGTGKTSGLTGELFF